The 8 T cell receptor beta chains below all came from one sample that was sequenced in a study of T cell repertoires in cytomegalovirus infection. TCRdb reprocessed the reads with MiXCR, giving one entry per CDR3 protein. The sample holds about 310,000 distinct CDR3 sequences, 20% to 25% seen once. Antigen specificity for these receptors is unknown. The sequencing here drew on cultured PBMCs, taken from culture after CMV antigen stimulation. These receptors were obtained from a human donor in good health (CMV status not recorded). Some clones in this sample may be carry-over from other donors' samples.

This chain links TRBV19 with TRBJ2-7; D might be TRBD1 or TRBD2, each matching 5 bases. Germline V gives CDR1 LNHDA, CDR2 SQIVND (reference sequence). V lost 2 bases and J lost 3, with 11 bases in between. The CDR3 sequence is 14 residues long. CDR3 protein: CASSIYPGSYEQYF. CDR3 sequence (DNA): TGTGCCAGTAGTATATACCCAGGGAGCTACGAGCAGTACTTC.

Concerning this clonotype: The junction and the germline gene differ at one end; a read error may be behind it. V usage is TRBV19 and J usage is TRBJ2-1; 9 nucleotides agree with TRBD2. Germline V lookup: CDR1 LNHDA, CDR2 SQIVND (reference sequence). This CDR3 has 19 amino acids. As DNA, the CDR3 is TGTGCCAGTAGGTCAGAGCTATTAGCGGGAGTTGGGTCCTATAATGAGCAGTTCTTC. Its protein product is CASRSELLAGVGSYNEQFF.

V usage is TRBV6-2 or TRBV6-3 and J usage is TRBJ2-5; D not certain. The V gene lost 2 bases and the J gene lost 0 bases, with 10 bases spanning the gap. The CDR3 has 15 residues. Germline V gives CDR1 MNHEY, CDR2 SVGEGT. CDR3 protein: CASSYVSGNQETQYF. CDR3 DNA: TGTGCCAGCAGTTACGTGTCAGGAAACCAAGAGACCCAGTACTTC.

The chain employs TRBV2 and TRBJ2-1; TRBD2 agrees at 12 bases. Germline V gene data show CDR1 as SNHLY and CDR2 as FYNNEI. V lost 3 bases to trimming and J lost 7 bases; unmatched junction nucleotides: 7. This CDR3 spans 16 amino acids. The CDR3 DNA sequence: TGTGCCAGCAGTGACCTAGCGGGAGGGCACTTGAATGAGCAGTTCTTC. This translates into CASSDLAGGHLNEQFF.

This chain uses TRBV29-1 with TRBJ2-5; 9 positions match TRBD2. Looked up from germline, CDR1 is SQVTM and CDR2 is ANQGSEA. The CDR3 covers 15 residues. The V and J ends lost 6 bases and 7 bases, in that order; junction bases with no gene match: 15. The CDR3 nucleotides read TGCAGCGTGGCCGGGGTGGCGGGAGGGCGCGGGACCCAGTACTTC. Residues: CSVAGVAGGRGTQYF.

This clonotype was observed a few times. CDR3 residues: CASSVGGEQYV. CDR3 nucleotides: TGTGCCAGCAGTGTTGGAGGCGAGCAGTACGTC. The V and J genes are TRBV2 and TRBJ2-7; possible D gene TRBD2, 5 bases. V lost 4 bases and J lost 6, with 7 bases in between. Germline assignment: CDR1 SNHLY and CDR2 FYNNEI. The CDR3 extends over 11 amino acids.

V gene TRBV5-4 combines with J gene TRBJ2-3; TRBD1 aligns across 8 bases. The V and J ends lost 5 bases and 0 bases, in that order; junction bases with no gene match: 5. CDR3 length: 15 residues. From germline, CDR1 is SGHNT and CDR2 YYREEE (reference sequence). The CDR3 region is CASRTGVPSTDTQYF. The CDR3 nucleotides are TGTGCCAGCAGGACAGGGGTGCCTAGCACAGATACGCAGTATTTT.

This clonotype was seen at least ten times. The chain uses TRBV6-5 and TRBJ2-7; 7 bases agree with TRBD2. V lost 4 bases to trimming and J lost 3 bases; unmatched junction nucleotides: 12. Germline CDR1 reads MNHEY; CDR2 reads SVGAGI. The CDR3 extends over 16 amino acids. The CDR3 bases are TGTGCCAGCAGTTTCGATGGAGCGGGATGGGTCTACGAGCAGTACGTC. It codes for CASSFDGAGWVYEQYV.